The 9 T cell receptor beta chains below come from one sample, sequenced in a study of blood T cell repertoires in COVID-19. Assay: immunoSEQ multiplex PCR; the TCRdb copy retains only in-frame clones and omits some. The data hold hundreds of thousands of clones, with 89% observed a single time. Sequences were obtained from peripheral blood. The receptors derive from a woman aged 25 to 39 with COVID-19, enrolled during active disease.

The genes are TRBV6-2 or TRBV6-3 and TRBJ2-4; perhaps TRBD2 as D (5 bases). CDR1 and CDR2 from the germline V gene are MNHEY and SVGEGT. V was cut by 0 bases and J by 0 bases, with 9 bases left in between. The CDR3 runs to 16 residues. The CDR3 loop is CASSYSRTLAKNIQYF. Written as DNA, the CDR3 is TGTGCCAGCAGTTACTCGAGGACTTTAGCCAAAAACATTCAGTACTTC.

The count of this clone is one. This chain connects TRBV10-3 to TRBJ1-2, with D maybe TRBD1 (6 bases). Germline CDR1 and CDR2: ENHRY and SYGVKD. Deletions cut 0 bases from V and 3 bases from J, with 8 bases between. CDR3 length equals 14 residues. This CDR3 is CAISESRTDYGYTF. Here the CDR3 DNA reads TGTGCCATCAGTGAGTCAAGGACAGACTATGGCTACACCTTC.

The V call is TRBV11-2, the J call TRBJ2-4; D gene unclear. CDR3 length: 14 residues. Trimming took 4 bases from V and 8 from J, leaving 15 bases between them. From germline, CDR1 is SGHAT and CDR2 FQNNGV. The CDR3 loop reads CASSSTTDGDIQYF. CDR3 in DNA: TGTGCCAGCAGCTCTACAACCGACGGAGACATTCAGTACTTC.

The chain couples TRBV6-5 to TRBJ1-2, with 10 nucleotides matching TRBD1. J was trimmed by 3 bases and V by 5 bases; bases with no gene match: 6. Germline CDR1 reads MNHEY; CDR2 reads SVGAGI. This CDR3 spans 15 amino acids. The CDR3 loop reads CASSTTGGRDYGYTF. The CDR3 coding sequence is TGTGCCAGCAGTACGACAGGGGGCCGGGACTATGGCTACACCTTC.

The chain recombines TRBV4-3 with TRBJ1-2; 8 bases agree with TRBD1. From germline, CDR1 is LGHNA and CDR2 YSLEER. The CDR3 has 17 amino acids. With V trimmed by 6 bases and J by 7 bases, 19 bases remained unmatched. The CDR3 region has the DNA TGCGCCAGCAGAGAGACAACGCAGGGGGCGCCGATCTCTGGCTACACCTTC. Its translation is CASRETTQGAPISGYTF.

The CDR3 sequence is CASSLAGQSNQPQHF. CDR3 in DNA: TGTGCCAGTAGTCTCGCGGGACAGAGCAATCAGCCCCAGCATTTT. The chain links TRBV19 to TRBJ1-5; the match to TRBD1 covers 7 bases. The junction had 5 bases not matched to a gene; V was cut back by 5 bases and J by 1 base. Germline V gives CDR1 LNHDA, CDR2 SQIVND (reference sequence). The CDR3 has 15 amino acids.

The chain couples TRBV30 to TRBJ2-4; 8 bases map to TRBD2. Germline CDR1 GTSNPN, CDR2 SVGIG (reference sequence). Unmatched junction bases numbered 2, after V lost 1 base and J lost 6 bases. The length of the CDR3 is 13 residues. The CDR3 nucleotides read TGTGCCTGGAGTGGGACTAGCCTAAACATTCAGTACTTC. Its protein product is CAWSGTSLNIQYF. The full variable domain, in which reference TRBV30 and TRBJ2-4 provide the parts outside the CDR3, is SQTIHQWPATLVQPVGSPLSLECTVEGTSNPNLYWYRQAAGRGLQLLFYSVGIGQISSEVPQNLSASRPQDRQFILSSKKLLLSDSGFYLCAWSGTSLNIQYFGAGTRLSVL.

V gene TRBV6-2 or TRBV6-3 combines with J gene TRBJ2-7, with TRBD1 matching 8 bases. This CDR3 has 15 residues. Germline V lookup: CDR1 MNHEY, CDR2 SVGEGT. V gave up 4 bases and J gave up 4 bases; unmatched junction bases: 9. The CDR3: CASSSRQGAEYEQYV. Written as DNA, the CDR3 is TGTGCCAGCAGTTCCCGCCAGGGGGCGGAATACGAGCAGTACGTC.

The gene calls are TRBV4-3 and TRBJ2-2; D remains unclear. The ends were cut back, 6 bases at V and 1 base at J, with 6 bases in the middle. This CDR3 has 13 residues. Per germline, CDR1 LGHNA and CDR2 YSLEER. CDR3 sequence reads: CASSSGNTGELFF. CDR3 DNA sequence: TGCGCCAGCAGTTCGGGGAACACCGGGGAGCTGTTTTTT.